Below, 9 T cell receptor beta chains from the same sample are listed, as sequenced in a study of T cell responses to AZD1222 COVID-19 vaccine. Some clones are missing from TCRdb's copy, which holds only in-frame ones; the method was immunoSEQ multiplex PCR. The sample shows some 190,000 clones, roughly nine tenths of them seen only once. The sample here was peripheral blood, taken 28 days after the second AZD1222 dose. These TCRs come from an adult who received the AZD1222 COVID-19 vaccine.

The chain joins TRBV27 to TRBJ1-6; D unclear. There are 15 residues in the CDR3. V was trimmed by 6 bases and J by 0 bases, leaving 9 bases between them. Per the germline V gene, CDR1 is MNHEY and CDR2 is SMNVEV (reference sequence). For the CDR3, the DNA is TGTGCCAGCAGCCCCATGAGCTCCTATAATTCACCCCTCCACTTT. Its translation: CASSPMSSYNSPLHF.

The chain uses TRBV19 and TRBJ2-1, with a weak D call TRBD2 (6 bases). Germline values: CDR1 LNHDA, CDR2 SQIVND (reference sequence). There are 14 residues in the CDR3. V was trimmed by 9 bases and J by 3 bases, leaving 15 bases between them. The DNA for the CDR3 is TGTGCCAGCGGGACTGGAAGCAACTACAATGAGCAGTTCTTC. It yields the protein CASGTGSNYNEQFF. The complete variable domain, with remaining parts taken from reference TRBV19 and TRBJ2-1, reads DGGITQSPKYLFRKEGQNVTLSCEQNLNHDAMYWYRQDPGQGLRLIYYSQIVNDFQKGDIAEGYSVSREKKESFPLTVTSAQKNPTAFYLCASGTGSNYNEQFFGPGTRLTVL.

This clone was seen a few times. The CDR3 coding sequence is TGTGCCAGCAGTGTGGCCTCCTACAATGAGCAGTTCTTC. Encoded protein: CASSVASYNEQFF. The rearrangement joins TRBV2 to TRBJ2-1; D not certain. The CDR3 sequence is 13 residues long. Germline V gene data show CDR1 as SNHLY and CDR2 as FYNNEI. The germline V and J ends were trimmed by 4 bases and 0 bases, with 4 bases remaining between them. Using reference TRBV2 and TRBJ2-1 for the parts outside the CDR3, the full variable domain is EPEVTQTPSHQVTQMGQEVILRCVPISNHLYFYWYRQILGQKVEFLVSFYNNEISEKSEIFDDQFSVERPDGSNFTLKIRSTKLEDSAMYFCASSVASYNEQFFGPGTRLTVL.

V usage is TRBV19 and J usage is TRBJ2-1, with 9 bases fitting TRBD2. Germline-derived CDR1 and CDR2 are LNHDA and SQIVND (reference sequence). The CDR3 is 14 residues long. The V and J ends lost 5 bases and 9 bases, in that order; junction bases with no gene match: 8. The CDR3 sequence is CASSPGLALGEQFF. The CDR3 DNA reads TGTGCCAGTAGTCCAGGACTAGCGCTGGGTGAGCAGTTCTTC.

This chain connects TRBV30 to TRBJ1-6; the D gene is possibly TRBD1 (5 bases). Trimming took 4 bases from V and 13 from J, leaving 20 bases between them. The CDR3 runs to 14 residues. Per germline, CDR1 GTSNPN and CDR2 SVGIG (reference sequence). For the CDR3, the DNA is TGTGCCTGGAAAAGGGGAGGGGCCGGCCATCCCCTCCACTTT. Protein sequence: CAWKRGGAGHPLHF.

The rearrangement uses TRBV4-3 and TRBJ1-1; D unclear. The CDR3 spans 14 residues. Between the trimmed V and J ends, which lost 0 bases and 4 bases, there was a span of 9 bases. Germline CDR1 LGHNA, CDR2 YSLEER. In DNA, the CDR3 is TGCGCCAGCAGCCAAGATCGGTTAGGCACTGAAGCTTTCTTT. It is translated as CASSQDRLGTEAFF.

This clone was seen just once. The V call is TRBV4-1, the J call TRBJ2-3, with 7 bases aligning to TRBD1. Germline CDR1 and CDR2: MGHRA and YSYEKL. V dropped 2 bases and J dropped 7; count of bases not matched to a gene: 12. CDR3 length: 16 residues. This CDR3 reads CASSQPGTASKNTQYF. The CDR3 DNA follows: TGCGCCAGCAGCCAACCCGGGACAGCGTCGAAAAATACGCAGTATTTT.

The chain carries TRBV9 and TRBJ1-1; D gene unclear. The CDR3 is 13 amino acids. The V end was cut by 0 bases, the J end by 4 bases, with 7 bases between. Germline-derived CDR1 and CDR2 are SGDLS and YYNGEE. CDR3 amino acids: CASSVVSGTEAFF. In DNA, the CDR3 is TGTGCCAGCAGCGTAGTTAGTGGCACTGAAGCTTTCTTT.

This chain links TRBV20-1 with TRBJ1-1; D is unclear. V was pared by 2 bases and J by 5 bases, with 6 bases between. CDR3 length: 11 amino acids. Germline V CDR1 and CDR2: DFQATT, SNEGSKA (reference sequence). The CDR3 here is CSARIRTEAFF. DNA of the CDR3: TGCAGTGCTAGAATCCGTACTGAAGCTTTCTTT.